This T cell receptor beta chain stems from a study of chemoradiotherapy in HPV16-positive cancers. The data were produced by immunoSEQ multiplex PCR, yet TCRdb's version contains in-frame clones alone and is incomplete. Of around 6,200 clones listed, roughly 80% are singletons. This TCR derives from a human donor with HPV-associated anogenital cancer. Sequencing was performed on tumor tissue, taken from a patient who underwent chemoradiotherapy.

CDR3 amino acids: CAWSVRPRTGTDEQFF. In DNA, the CDR3 is TGTGCCTGGAGTGTCCGTCCTAGGACAGGGACTGATGAGCAGTTCTTC. The chain combines TRBV30 with TRBJ2-1; 8 bases map to TRBD1. J lost 8 bases, V lost 0 bases, and 12 bases had no gene match. The V gene's germline CDR1 is GTSNPN and CDR2 SVGIG (reference sequence). CDR3 length: 16 residues.